These 10 T cell receptor beta chains were sequenced from one sample in a study of cytomegalovirus exposure and HLA in healthy donors. This PCR relied on a set of 60 Vbeta primers and 13 Jbeta primers. Data came from immunoSEQ multiplex PCR; TCRdb stores just in-frame clones and leaves some out. Among under 75,000 clones listed, about 67% were seen once. The sample taken for sequencing was PBMCs. The receptors were sampled from a human donor in good health.

This clone has only a few counts. The chain recombines TRBV28 with TRBJ1-5; 7 bases fit TRBD1. Trimming cost V 2 bases and J 4 bases; bases outside gene matches: 8. The CDR3 covers 16 residues. The germline V gene has CDR1 MDHEN and CDR2 SYDVKM. The CDR3 region has the DNA TGTGCCAGCAGTTTAGGTTCAGGGGGTGTAAATCAGCCCCAGCATTTT. Its protein product is CASSLGSGGVNQPQHF.

This clone was found a few times. V usage is TRBV19 and J usage is TRBJ1-1, with 8 bases aligning to TRBD1. The trim removed 3 bases at V and 0 bases at J, leaving 6 bases unmatched. CDR1 and CDR2 (germline): LNHDA, SQIVND (reference sequence). This CDR3 has 16 amino acids. The CDR3 sequence: CASSIRGRRVNTEAFF. The DNA for the CDR3 is TGTGCCAGTAGTATCAGGGGGCGCCGGGTGAACACTGAAGCTTTCTTT.

The chain combines TRBV4-1 with TRBJ2-2, with 7 nucleotides matching TRBD2. CDR1 and CDR2 from the germline V gene are MGHRA and YSYEKL. The CDR3 covers 17 residues. J lost 5 bases, V lost 4 bases, and 13 bases had no gene match. The CDR3 protein is CASSPTQIAGWTGELFF. In DNA, the CDR3 is TGCGCCAGCAGCCCGACCCAGATAGCGGGTTGGACCGGGGAGCTGTTTTTT.

CDR3 sequence: CASGGQDRGETQYF. CDR3 nucleotide sequence: TGTGCCAGCGGCGGACAGGACCGGGGAGAGACCCAGTACTTC. The rearrangement links TRBV7-9 to TRBJ2-5; 7 bases agree with TRBD1. The germline CDR1 and CDR2 sequences are SEHNR and FQNEAQ (reference sequence). This CDR3 spans 14 amino acids. Trimming at V came to 8 bases and at J to 4 bases, leaving 10 bases not matched to a gene.

The chain is built from TRBV28 and TRBJ2-7; D may be TRBD2 (6 bases). Germline V gives CDR1 MDHEN, CDR2 SYDVKM. The CDR3 runs to 17 residues. The V end lost 3 bases, the J end lost 3 bases, and 21 bases lay between the germline ends. The CDR3 reads CASSFRLHRDGGYEQYF. CDR3 nucleotides: TGTGCCAGCAGTTTCCGACTACACCGGGACGGGGGCTACGAGCAGTACTTC.

The chain is built from TRBV5-1 and TRBJ1-1; weak D call: TRBD1 (6 bases). The V end lost 4 bases, the J end lost 2 bases, and 18 bases lay between the germline ends. The CDR3 is 16 residues long. The V gene's germline CDR1 is SGHRS and CDR2 YFSETQ. The CDR3 sequence is CASSPGQYTGNTEAFF. Here the CDR3 DNA reads TGCGCCAGCAGCCCAGGACAGTATACTGGAAACACTGAAGCTTTCTTT.

This clone was counted a few times. The chain joins TRBV4-2 to TRBJ2-2; TRBD2 matches 13 bases. Trimming at V came to 0 bases and at J to 6 bases, leaving 4 bases not matched to a gene. Germline CDR1 and CDR2: LGHNA and YNFKEQ. There are 17 residues in the CDR3. The CDR3 DNA sequence: TGTGCCAGCAGCCAAGATGGAGGACTAGCGGGAGCCGGGGAGCTGTTTTTT. This translates into CASSQDGGLAGAGELFF.

The chain links TRBV5-4 to TRBJ1-3; possibly TRBD1 for D (6 bases). The CDR3 totals 14 residues. With 3 bases removed from V and 1 base from J, the gap between germline ends came to 8 bases. The germline V gene has CDR1 SGHNT and CDR2 YYREEE (reference sequence). CDR3 nucleotide sequence: TGTGCCAGCAGCTCTACAGGGTCTGGAAACACCATATATTTT. Translated, it gives CASSSTGSGNTIYF.

CDR3 sequence (DNA): TGTGCCAGCTCACCACCGGCGGGGGTCACAGATACGCAGTATTTT. Residues: CASSPPAGVTDTQYF. The rearrangement uses TRBV18 and TRBJ2-3, with 7 bases that match TRBD2. The CDR3 is made up of 15 amino acids. The junction had 2 bases not matched to a gene; V was cut back by 0 bases and J by 2 bases. CDR1 and CDR2 (germline): KGHSH, LQKENI.

The V and J genes are TRBV5-1 and TRBJ2-3; 12 nucleotides line up with TRBD2. The CDR3 covers 15 residues. Trimming cost V 4 bases and J 7 bases; bases outside gene matches: 7. The germline CDR1 and CDR2 sequences are SGHRS and YFSETQ. The CDR3 sequence: CASSLAGGQENTQYF. The DNA of the CDR3 is TGCGCCAGCAGCCTAGCGGGAGGGCAGGAGAATACGCAGTATTTT.